This T cell receptor beta chain was obtained from a study of tumor-infiltrating lymphocytes in primary liver carcinoma. Study-level information: Ages ranged from 30 to 69, with HCC or mixed HCC-cholangiocarcinoma. Findings and caveats of the study: Tumor-adjacent and tumor-blood pairs displayed less overlap than did pairs of tumor regions.

This CDR3 has 15 residues. The V end lost 3 bases, the J end lost 7 bases, and 16 bases lay between the germline ends. Total RNA amounting to 450 to 500 ng was the source from which TCR beta cDNA was made with a constant-region primer. Generation of the TCR beta libraries relied on three nested multiplex PCR rounds using slightly modified ARM-PCR. Running ten to eleven cycles apiece, the first two PCR rounds relied on TRBV1-TRBV30 forward primers together with a C-beta reverse primer. MiXCR, applied by TCRdb to the multiplex PCR reads, yields one record per CDR3 protein. This table has around 25,000 distinct CDR3 sequences, 75% to 80% appearing once. Scientists recovered RNA and DNA together from approximately 20-30 mg of unsorted bulk tissue. Samples came from superior, inferior, lateral poles and tumor centre. Every tumor sample analyzed contained over 85% viable tumor cells. As to this clonotype: Its antigen remains unknown.

The sequenced material came from liver tumor tissue from sampling region 3. Documented subset: tumor region T3, left-lateral pole. The clonotype was recovered from a man aged 35 to 55 with primary liver carcinoma and hepatitis B virus infection. V and J are TRBV12-3 or TRBV12-4 and TRBJ2-1; D remains ambiguous. The CDR3 loop reads CASSFMPRVANEQFF. CDR3 bases: TGTGCCAGCAGTTTTATGCCAAGGGTGGCGAATGAGCAGTTCTTC.